The rows below give T cell receptor beta chains drawn from one sample of a study of shared clonotypes between healthy human individuals. Some clones are missing from TCRdb's copy, which holds only in-frame ones; the method was immunoSEQ multiplex PCR. The sample yields 400,000 to 500,000 clones, roughly four fifths seen once. The sequencing sample was made of PBMCs. These receptors all come from a woman aged 40 to 49 in good health. Some clones in this sample may be carry-over from other donors' samples. CDR3s include the opening cysteine and the closing phenylalanine or tryptophan. The D gene is left open where the match is weak. A clone size is listed for some rows: how often the clone was seen (once, few, many), or a class if it is expanded.

d_gene	v_gene	j_gene	abundance	CDR3aa	CDR3nt
TRBD1	TRBV6-6	TRBJ1-4	-	CASSPRGLSEKLFF	TGTGCCAGCTCGCCCAGGGGGCTCTCTGAAAAACTGTTTTTT
-	TRBV28	TRBJ2-1	-	CASSPRLVPDNEQFF	TGTGCCAGCAGTCCTCGACTAGTTCCGGACAATGAGCAGTTCTTC
-	TRBV11-2	TRBJ2-1	-	CASSSDYSYNEQFF	TGTGCCAGCAGTTCGGACTATTCCTACAATGAGCAGTTCTTC
TRBD2	TRBV7-2	TRBJ2-3	-	CASSLGVGLATDTQYF	TGTGCCAGCAGCTTAGGAGTGGGACTAGCGACAGATACGCAGTATTTT
-	TRBV7-6	TRBJ2-2	-	CASSSQGGVTGELFF	TGTGCCAGCAGCTCACAGGGGGGGGTCACCGGGGAGCTGTTTTTT
TRBD1	TRBV5-1	TRBJ2-5	-	CASSLDRGQGEQYF	TGCGCCAGCAGCTTGGACAGGGGGCAGGGGGAGCAGTACTTC
TRBD2	TRBV4-3	TRBJ2-1	-	CASSRGLAGANEQFF	TGCGCCAGCAGCCGGGGACTAGCGGGAGCTAATGAGCAGTTCTTC
TRBD1	TRBV2	TRBJ2-7	-	CASTGQAFSYEQYF	TGTGCCAGCACTGGACAGGCCTTCTCCTACGAGCAGTACTTC
TRBD2	TRBV28	TRBJ2-5	-	CASSYTGTMIQETQYF	TGTGCCAGCAGCTACACCGGGACTATGATCCAAGAGACCCAGTACTTC
TRBD2	TRBV28	TRBJ2-2	-	CATSALAGMNTGELFF	TGTGCCACCTCTGCACTAGCGGGGATGAACACCGGGGAGCTGTTTTTT
-	TRBV28	TRBJ1-2	few	CASSLAGVDYGYTF	TGTGCCAGCAGTTTGGCAGGGGTTGACTATGGCTACACCTTC
TRBD1	TRBV7-9	TRBJ2-1	-	CASSRRDRVDNEQFF	TGTGCCAGCAGCCGCCGGGACAGGGTGGACAATGAGCAGTTCTTC
-	TRBV5-4	TRBJ2-7	-	CAGSSPPGNRPSDEQYF	TGTGCCGGCAGCTCCCCTCCAGGGAACCGCCCAAGCGACGAGCAGTACTTC
-	TRBV9	TRBJ2-7	-	CASSFQGGEQYF	TGTGCCAGCAGCTTCCAGGGTGGCGAGCAGTACTTC
TRBD2	TRBV28	TRBJ2-1	many	CASSTRTSGMYEQFF	TGTGCCAGCTCAACTAGGACTAGCGGGATGTATGAGCAGTTCTTC
-	TRBV29-1	TRBJ1-2	few	CSVSGGRYGYTF	TGCAGCGTTTCCGGCGGACGGTATGGCTACACCTTC
-	TRBV7-2	TRBJ2-7	few	CASSPGTFSYEQYF	TGTGCCAGCAGCCCCGGGACGTTCTCCTACGAGCAGTACTTC
TRBD1	TRBV5-4	TRBJ2-5	-	CASRPLRDRGLQETQYF	TGTGCCAGCAGACCCCTTCGGGACAGGGGGCTCCAAGAGACCCAGTACTTC
TRBD2	TRBV18	TRBJ2-2	many	CASSPPTSGRGELFF	TGTGCCAGCTCACCACCGACTAGCGGGCGTGGGGAGCTGTTTTTT
TRBD1	TRBV5-4	TRBJ1-6	-	CASSSTGGGWSPLHF	TGTGCCAGCAGCTCTACAGGGGGCGGTTGGTCACCCCTCCACTTT
-	TRBV4-3	TRBJ2-1	once	CASSQVGGLTNEQFF	TGCGCCAGCAGCCAAGTCGGAGGCCTAACCAATGAGCAGTTCTTC
TRBD1	TRBV11-1	TRBJ1-1	-	CASGLYRGNTEAFF	TGTGCCAGCGGATTATACAGGGGGAACACTGAAGCTTTCTTT
TRBD1	TRBV19	TRBJ2-5	-	CASRRDRGSETQYF	TGTGCCAGTAGGAGGGACAGGGGCAGCGAGACCCAGTACTTC
-	TRBV9	TRBJ2-2	-	CASSPTNRVVGELFF	TGTGCCAGCAGCCCTACGAACAGGGTGGTCGGGGAGCTGTTTTTT
TRBD1	TRBV6-1	TRBJ1-5	-	CASSPTGSEPQHF	TGTGCCAGCAGCCCGACAGGGTCGGAGCCCCAGCATTTT
TRBD1	TRBV7-2	TRBJ1-1	-	CASSINRDRSSRAFF	TGTGCCAGCAGCATCAACCGGGACAGATCTTCTAGGGCTTTCTTT
TRBD2	TRBV6-6	TRBJ2-2	-	CASSYVAGAQDGELFF	TGTGCCAGCAGTTACGTAGCGGGGGCCCAGGACGGGGAGCTGTTTTTT
-	TRBV19	TRBJ2-2	-	CAASVWGGRTGELFF	TGTGCCGCCAGCGTCTGGGGAGGTAGGACCGGGGAGCTGTTTTTT
TRBD2	TRBV6-5	TRBJ2-1	-	CASRDGLAGGDEQFF	TGTGCCAGCAGGGATGGACTAGCGGGAGGGGATGAGCAGTTCTTC
TRBD1	TRBV4-3	TRBJ1-3	-	CASSQDRGPGNTIYF	TGCGCCAGCAGCCAGGACAGGGGTCCTGGAAACACCATATATTTT
-	TRBV5-1	TRBJ2-7	-	CASSSGRGSYEQYF	TGCGCCAGCAGCTCTGGACGGGGGAGTTACGAGCAGTACTTC
-	TRBV2	TRBJ2-1	-	CASSVPGTGNYNEQFF	TGTGCCAGCAGTGTTCCTGGGACTGGAAACTACAATGAGCAGTTCTTC
TRBD2	TRBV11-1	TRBJ2-1	once	CASSLDGGGKNEQFF	TGTGCCAGCAGCTTAGACGGCGGGGGGAAGAATGAGCAGTTCTTC
TRBD2	TRBV5-4	TRBJ2-1	-	CASRAGTSSYNEQFF	TGTGCCAGCAGAGCCGGGACTAGCAGCTACAATGAGCAGTTCTTC
-	TRBV11-2	TRBJ2-1	-	CASSLVGRAKGYNEQFF	TGTGCCAGCAGCTTAGTAGGTAGGGCAAAGGGGTACAATGAGCAGTTCTTC
-	TRBV1	TRBJ2-5	few	CTSSQPGLEGYQETQYF	TGCACCAGCAGCCAGCCGGGACTAGAGGGGTACCAAGAGACCCAGTACTTC
TRBD2	TRBV9	TRBJ2-7	once	CASSAGLADSYEQYF	TGTGCCAGCAGCGCGGGACTAGCGGACTCCTACGAGCAGTACTTC
TRBD2	TRBV2	TRBJ2-1	few	CASRALADKFF	TGTGCCAGCAGGGCCCTAGCGGACAAGTTCTTC
TRBD2	TRBV18	TRBJ2-1	-	CASSSTGTSGTTAYNEQFF	TGTGCCAGCTCATCAACCGGGACTAGCGGGACCACGGCCTACAATGAGCAGTTCTTC
-	TRBV9	TRBJ1-4	-	CASSPEGRTNEKLFF	TGTGCCAGCAGCCCGGAGGGGAGAACTAATGAAAAACTGTTTTTT
TRBD2	TRBV9	TRBJ2-1	-	CASSVDPAGGYNEQFF	TGTGCCAGCAGCGTAGACCCCGCGGGGGGCTACAATGAGCAGTTCTTC
-	TRBV10-3	TRBJ2-3	-	CAISESGGSTDTQYF	TGTGCCATCAGTGAGTCTGGGGGAAGCACAGATACGCAGTATTTT
TRBD1	TRBV4-2	TRBJ1-5	many	CASSQGTGLGQPQHF	TGTGCCAGCAGCCAAGGGACAGGGTTGGGTCAGCCCCAGCATTTT
TRBD2	TRBV6-5	TRBJ2-7	-	CASKRSGSQEQYF	TGTGCCAGCAAGCGCAGCGGGAGTCAAGAGCAGTACTTC
TRBD1	TRBV5-1	TRBJ2-5	-	CASQSNPGGAMETQYF	TGCGCCAGTCAATCAAACCCAGGGGGCGCGATGGAGACCCAGTACTTC
-	TRBV4-3	TRBJ1-1	-	CASSQVVAATEAFF	TGCGCCAGCAGCCAAGTGGTCGCGGCCACTGAAGCTTTCTTT
-	TRBV5-1	TRBJ2-1	-	CASSSAVGSSSYNEQFF	TGCGCCAGCTCCAGTGCGGTGGGTTCCAGCTCCTACAATGAGCAGTTCTTC
-	TRBV29-1	TRBJ2-3	-	CSVGAIGDTQYF	TGCAGCGTGGGCGCCATCGGAGATACGCAGTATTTT